What follows describes a single T cell receptor (beta chain). The antigen is unknown. The record originates from a study of beta chain features in type 1 diabetes. Points from the study as a whole: Any HLA-type effect on TCRB rearrangement remained unresolved here. Sequencing the cDNA could make cells with high TCR expression show up more than they should. The study found moderately but significantly shorter TCRB CDR3s in all four CD4+ subsets of Type 1 diabetes patients. Amplification by PCR could prefer shorter templates, with the same effect in patients and controls.

The CDR3 loop spans 18 amino acids. Trimming took off 10 bases at V and 0 bases at J, with 25 bases between the two ends. Every donor had blood drawn once into heparin, approximately 110 mL on average. The whole isolated RNA underwent reverse transcription, so sequencing captured expressed TCRB transcripts. The assay was immunoSEQ multiplex PCR, and TCRdb's table has in-frame clones only and misses some. The sample lists 310,000 or so clones, around 8.5% seen once, with roughly 0.99% in the top ten. The sequence came from a man aged 25 to 40 with type 1 diabetes. Sequencing was done on a sample of central memory CD4+ T cells from blood. The gene calls are TRBV23-1 and TRBJ2-1; D may be TRBD1 (6 bases). TRBV23-1 is placed among ORFs of uncertain function. The CDR3 nucleotides read TGCGCCATCCCTCCCCCAAATCCCGGACAGACCTCCTACAATGAGCAGTTCTTC. Translation: CAIPPPNPGQTSYNEQFF.